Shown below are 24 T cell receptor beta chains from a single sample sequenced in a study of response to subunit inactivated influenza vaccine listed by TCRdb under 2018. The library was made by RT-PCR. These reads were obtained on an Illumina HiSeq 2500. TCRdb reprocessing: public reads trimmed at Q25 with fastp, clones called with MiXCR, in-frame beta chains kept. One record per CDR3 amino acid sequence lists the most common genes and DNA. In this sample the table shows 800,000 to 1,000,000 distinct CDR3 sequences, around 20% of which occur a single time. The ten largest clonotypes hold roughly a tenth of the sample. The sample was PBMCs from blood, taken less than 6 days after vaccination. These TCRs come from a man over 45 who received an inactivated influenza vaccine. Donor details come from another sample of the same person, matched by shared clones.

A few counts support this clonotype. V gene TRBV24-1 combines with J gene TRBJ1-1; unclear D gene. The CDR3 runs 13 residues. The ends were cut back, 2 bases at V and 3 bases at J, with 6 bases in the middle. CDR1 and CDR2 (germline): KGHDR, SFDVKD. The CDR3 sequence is CATSDWADTEAFF. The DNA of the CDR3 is TGTGCCACCAGTGATTGGGCAGACACTGAAGCTTTCTTT.

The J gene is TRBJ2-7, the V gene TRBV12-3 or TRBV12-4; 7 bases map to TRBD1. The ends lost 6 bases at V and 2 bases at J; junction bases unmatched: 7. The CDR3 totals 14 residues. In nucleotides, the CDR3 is TGTGCCAGCAGCAAGGGGGCAGTTACCTACGAGCAGTACTTC. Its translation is CASSKGAVTYEQYF.

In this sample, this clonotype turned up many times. The CDR3 region is CASSHRLADEQYF. Here the CDR3 DNA reads TGCGCCAGCAGCCATCGGCTAGCTGACGAGCAGTACTTC. The rearrangement links TRBV4-3 to TRBJ2-7; possible D gene TRBD2, 5 bases. The CDR3 sequence is 13 residues long. V was clipped by 3 bases and J by 5 bases, with 11 bases between them. Looked up from germline, CDR1 is LGHNA and CDR2 is YSLEER.

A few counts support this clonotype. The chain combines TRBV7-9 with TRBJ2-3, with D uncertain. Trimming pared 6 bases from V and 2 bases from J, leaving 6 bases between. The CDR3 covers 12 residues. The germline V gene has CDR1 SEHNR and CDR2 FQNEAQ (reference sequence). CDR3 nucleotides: TGTGCCAGCAGGATTACCACAGATACGCAGTATTTT. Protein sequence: CASRITTDTQYF.

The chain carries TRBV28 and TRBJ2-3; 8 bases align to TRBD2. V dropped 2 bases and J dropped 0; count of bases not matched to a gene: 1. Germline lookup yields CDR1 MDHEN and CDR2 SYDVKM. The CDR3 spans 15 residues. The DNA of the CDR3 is TGTGCCAGCAGTTTAGGGACTAGGAGCACAGATACGCAGTATTTT. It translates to CASSLGTRSTDTQYF.

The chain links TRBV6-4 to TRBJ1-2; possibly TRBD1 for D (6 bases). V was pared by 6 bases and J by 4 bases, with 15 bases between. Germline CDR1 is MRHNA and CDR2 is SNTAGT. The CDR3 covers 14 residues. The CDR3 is CASSPGRRGYGYTF. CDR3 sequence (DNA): TGTGCCAGCAGCCCAGGGCGCAGGGGCTATGGCTACACCTTC.

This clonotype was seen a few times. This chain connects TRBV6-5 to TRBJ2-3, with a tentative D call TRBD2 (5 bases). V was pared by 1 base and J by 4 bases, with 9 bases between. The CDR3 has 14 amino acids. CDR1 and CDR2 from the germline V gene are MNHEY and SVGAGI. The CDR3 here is CASSYFGVADTQYF. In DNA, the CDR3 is TGTGCCAGCAGTTACTTCGGGGTAGCAGATACGCAGTATTTT.

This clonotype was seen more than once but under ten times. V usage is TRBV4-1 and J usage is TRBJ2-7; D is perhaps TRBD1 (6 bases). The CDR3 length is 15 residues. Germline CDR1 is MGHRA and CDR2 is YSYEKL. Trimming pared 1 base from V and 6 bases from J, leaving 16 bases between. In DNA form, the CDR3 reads TGCGCCAGCAGCCAAGCCTCGGGACACCCTTCCGAGCAGTACTTC. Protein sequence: CASSQASGHPSEQYF.

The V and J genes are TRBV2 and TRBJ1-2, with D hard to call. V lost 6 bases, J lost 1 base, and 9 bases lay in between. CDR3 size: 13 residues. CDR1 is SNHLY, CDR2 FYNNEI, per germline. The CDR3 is CASSLEFNYGYTF. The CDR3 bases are TGTGCCAGCAGCTTGGAATTTAACTATGGCTACACCTTC.

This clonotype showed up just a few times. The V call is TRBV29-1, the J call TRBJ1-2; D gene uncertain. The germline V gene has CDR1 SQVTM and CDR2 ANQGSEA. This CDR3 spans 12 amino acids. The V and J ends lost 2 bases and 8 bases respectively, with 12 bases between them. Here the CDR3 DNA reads TGCAGCGTTGAAACTGGGAATGTGGGCTACACCTTC. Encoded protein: CSVETGNVGYTF.

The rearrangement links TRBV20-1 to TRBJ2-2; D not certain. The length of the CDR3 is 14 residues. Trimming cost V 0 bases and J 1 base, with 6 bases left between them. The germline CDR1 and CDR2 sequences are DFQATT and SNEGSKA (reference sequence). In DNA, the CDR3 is TGCAGTGCTAGAGATCCGGGGAACACCGGGGAGCTGTTTTTT. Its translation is CSARDPGNTGELFF.

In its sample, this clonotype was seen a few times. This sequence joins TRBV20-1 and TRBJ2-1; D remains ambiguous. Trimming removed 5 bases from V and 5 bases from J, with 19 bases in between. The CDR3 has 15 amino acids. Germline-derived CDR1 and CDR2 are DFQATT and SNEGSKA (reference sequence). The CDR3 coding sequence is TGCAGTGCTGGCCACTTCATTGGACGGGACAATGAGCAGTTCTTC. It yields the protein CSAGHFIGRDNEQFF.

The CDR3 DNA reads TGTGCCAGCAGACCGGACATCTTAGGTTTTGGAAACACCATATATTTT. This codes for CASRPDILGFGNTIYF. The rearrangement uses TRBV2 and TRBJ1-3, with a weak D call TRBD1 (5 bases). V lost 6 bases, J lost 3 bases, and 18 bases lay in between. The CDR3 totals 16 residues. Germline V gene lookup returns CDR1 SNHLY and CDR2 FYNNEI. The whole variable domain, filled in from reference TRBV2 and TRBJ1-3, reads EPEVTQTPSHQVTQMGQEVILRCVPISNHLYFYWYRQILGQKVEFLVSFYNNEISEKSEIFDDQFSVERPDGSNFTLKIRSTKLEDSAMYFCASRPDILGFGNTIYFGEGSWLTVV.

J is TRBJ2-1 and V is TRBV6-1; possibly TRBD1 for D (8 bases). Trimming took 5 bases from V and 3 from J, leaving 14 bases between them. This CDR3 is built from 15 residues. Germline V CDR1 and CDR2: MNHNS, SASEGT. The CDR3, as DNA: TGTGCCAGCAGTCATACAGGGGGGGTCTACAATGAGCAGTTCTTC. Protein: CASSHTGGVYNEQFF.

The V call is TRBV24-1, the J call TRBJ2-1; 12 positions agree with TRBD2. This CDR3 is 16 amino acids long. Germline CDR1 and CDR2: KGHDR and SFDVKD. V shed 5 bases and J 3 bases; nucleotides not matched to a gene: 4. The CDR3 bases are TGTGCCACCAGTGTCGGGACTAGCGGGCTCTACAATGAGCAGTTCTTC. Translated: CATSVGTSGLYNEQFF.

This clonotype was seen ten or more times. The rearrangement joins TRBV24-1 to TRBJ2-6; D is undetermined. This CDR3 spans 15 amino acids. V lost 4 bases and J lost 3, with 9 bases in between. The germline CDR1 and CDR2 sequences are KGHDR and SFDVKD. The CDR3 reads CATSDPSGGANVLTF. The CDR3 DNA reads TGTGCCACCAGTGACCCTTCTGGTGGGGCCAACGTCCTGACTTTC.

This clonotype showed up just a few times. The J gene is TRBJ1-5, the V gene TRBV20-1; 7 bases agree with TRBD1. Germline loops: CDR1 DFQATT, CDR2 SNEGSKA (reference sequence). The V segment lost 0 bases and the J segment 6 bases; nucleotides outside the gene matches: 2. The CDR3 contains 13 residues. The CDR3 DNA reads TGCAGTGCTAGAGAAACAGGGGCTCAGCCCCAGCATTTT. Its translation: CSARETGAQPQHF.

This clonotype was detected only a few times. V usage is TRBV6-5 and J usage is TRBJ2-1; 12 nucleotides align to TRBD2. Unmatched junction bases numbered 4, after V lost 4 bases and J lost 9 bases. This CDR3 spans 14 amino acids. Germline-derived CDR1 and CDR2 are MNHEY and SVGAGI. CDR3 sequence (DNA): TGTGCCAGCAGTTCTAGCGGGGGGGCGATTGAGCAGTTCTTC. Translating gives CASSSSGGAIEQFF.

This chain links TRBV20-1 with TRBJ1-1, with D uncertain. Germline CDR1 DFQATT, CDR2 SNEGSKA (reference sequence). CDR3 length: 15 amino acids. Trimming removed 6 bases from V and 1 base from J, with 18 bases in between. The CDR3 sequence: CSAQIGPPRNTEAFF. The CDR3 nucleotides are TGCAGTGCACAAATAGGACCCCCCCGGAACACTGAAGCTTTCTTT.

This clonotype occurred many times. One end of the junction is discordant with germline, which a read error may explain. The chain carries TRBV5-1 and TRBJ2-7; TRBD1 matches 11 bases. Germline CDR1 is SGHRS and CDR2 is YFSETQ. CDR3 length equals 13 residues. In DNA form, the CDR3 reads TGTGCCAGCAGAGGGACAGGGGGCTACGAGCAGTACTTC. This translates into CASRGTGGYEQYF.

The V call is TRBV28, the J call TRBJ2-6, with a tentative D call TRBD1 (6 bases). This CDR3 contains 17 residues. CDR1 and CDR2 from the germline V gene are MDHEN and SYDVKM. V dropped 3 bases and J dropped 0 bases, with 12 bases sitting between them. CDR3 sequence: CASSLGAISSGANVLTF. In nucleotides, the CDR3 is TGTGCCAGCAGTTTGGGGGCGATTTCCTCTGGGGCCAACGTCCTGACTTTC.

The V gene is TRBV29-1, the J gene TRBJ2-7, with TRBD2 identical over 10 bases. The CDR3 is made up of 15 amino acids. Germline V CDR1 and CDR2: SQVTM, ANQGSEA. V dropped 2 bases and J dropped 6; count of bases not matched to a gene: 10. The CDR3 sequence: CSVELAGALLGEQYF. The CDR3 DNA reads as TGCAGCGTTGAACTAGCGGGGGCCCTACTGGGCGAGCAGTACTTC.

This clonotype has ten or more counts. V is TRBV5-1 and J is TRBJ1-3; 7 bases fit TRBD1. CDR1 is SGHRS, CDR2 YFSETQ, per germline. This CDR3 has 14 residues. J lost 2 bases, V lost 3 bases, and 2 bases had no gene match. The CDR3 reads CASSSGTAGNTIYF. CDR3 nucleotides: TGCGCCAGCAGCTCGGGGACAGCTGGAAACACCATATATTTT.

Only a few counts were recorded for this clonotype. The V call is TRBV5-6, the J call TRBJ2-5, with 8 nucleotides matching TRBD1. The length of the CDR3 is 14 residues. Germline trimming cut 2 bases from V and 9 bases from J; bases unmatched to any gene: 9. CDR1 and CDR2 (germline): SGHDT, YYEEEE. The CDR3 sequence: CASSFAGGPRAQYF. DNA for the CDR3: TGTGCCAGCAGCTTTGCAGGGGGCCCTAGGGCCCAGTACTTC. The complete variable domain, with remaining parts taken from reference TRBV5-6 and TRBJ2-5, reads DAGVTQSPTHLIKTRGQQVTLRCSPKSGHDTVSWYQQALGQGPQFIFQYYEEEERQRGNFPDRFSGHQFPNYSSELNVNALLLGDSALYLCASSFAGGPRAQYFGPGTRLLVL.